The sample holds many counts of the clone carrying this T cell receptor (beta chain). These data originate in a study of breast tumors, draining lymph nodes, adjacent tissues. MiXCR was run by TCRdb on the multiplex PCR reads, yielding one entry per CDR3 protein. This table holds approximately 130,000 distinct CDR3 sequences, over 20% found once. In germline, CDR1 is SNHLY, CDR2 FYNNEI. V was clipped by 6 bases and J by 7 bases; unmatched bases: 8. The CDR3 length is 14 residues. Axillary draining lymph nodes of breast cancer patients supplied the node samples. The sequencing sample was made of axillary lymph node tissue. The receptor was derived from a female donor with breast cancer. Some clones in this sample may be carry-over from other donors' samples. This sequence joins TRBV2 and TRBJ1-4; 7 bases line up with TRBD1. CDR3 in DNA: TGTGCCAGCAGCCAACAGGGGATCGGTGAAAAACTGTTTTTT. Translation gives CASSQQGIGEKLFF.